These 5 T cell receptor beta chains share one sample of origin, sequenced in a study of STAT3 mutations in large granular lymphocyte leukemia. Findings and limits, study-wide: At least one immunodominant TCR beta clonotype appeared in every T-cell large granular lymphocyte leukemia patient.

Profiled with immunoSEQ multiplex PCR; TCRdb holds only in-frame clones, not every one. The sample lists 12,000 or so clones; roughly three quarters were seen once. Which antigens these TCRs recognize remains unknown. Sequencing input: peripheral blood mononuclear cells. The receptors were sampled from a man between 60 and 75 years old with T-cell large granular lymphocyte leukemia. Some clones in this sample may be carry-over from other donors' samples.

The chain couples TRBV27 to TRBJ1-1; D ambiguous. Germline lookup yields CDR1 MNHEY and CDR2 SMNVEV (reference sequence). Trimming took off 2 bases at V and 0 bases at J, with 7 bases between the two ends. CDR3 length: 14 amino acids. The CDR3 nucleotides are TGTGCCAGCAGTTTAGGCCATTTGAACACTGAAGCTTTCTTT. Amino acids: CASSLGHLNTEAFF.

The sample holds one count of this clone. The V call is TRBV7-9, the J call TRBJ1-4; D is unresolved. Germline V gene lookup returns CDR1 SEHNR and CDR2 FQNEAQ (reference sequence). Trimming pared 5 bases from V and 4 bases from J, leaving 26 bases between. The CDR3 contains 19 residues. The chain's CDR3 is CASSQIFGRGQQDNEKLFF. The CDR3 region has the DNA TGTGCCAGCAGCCAGATTTTCGGTCGAGGCCAGCAGGATAATGAAAAACTGTTTTTT. Supplemented by reference TRBV7-9 and TRBJ1-4, the full variable domain reads DTGVSQNPRHKITKRGQNVTFRCDPISEHNRLYWYRQTLGQGPEFLTYFQNEAQLEKSRLLSDRFSAERPKGSFSTLEIQRTEQGDSAMYLCASSQIFGRGQQDNEKLFFGSGTQLSVL.

This clone was recorded once. A read error may account for a junction end that differs from germline. The CDR3 loop is CASSRSMNTEAFF. Here the CDR3 DNA reads TGTGCTAGCAGCCGGTCGATGAACACTGAAGCTTTCTTT. V is TRBV7-7 and J is TRBJ1-1; D unclear. Germline CDR1 and CDR2: SSHAT and FNYEAQ (reference sequence). The CDR3 loop spans 13 amino acids.

In this sample, this clone turned up a few times. J is TRBJ1-2 and V is TRBV12-5; weak D call: TRBD1 (6 bases). The CDR3 runs to 13 residues. Germline CDR1 LGHNT, CDR2 FRNRAP. Trimming stripped 6 bases from V and 6 bases from J, with 14 bases between. The CDR3 bases are TGTGCTAGTGGCGGGGAACAGGGTGATGGCTACACCTTC. It codes for CASGGEQGDGYTF.

The chain links TRBV29-1 to TRBJ1-4; 7 bases agree with TRBD1. Germline lookup yields CDR1 SQVTM and CDR2 ANQGSEA. The CDR3 runs to 13 residues. Trimming took 4 bases from V and 7 from J; bases not matched to a gene: 6. Written as DNA, the CDR3 is TGCAGCGTTGCCCGACAGGGAGGTGAAAAACTGTTTTTT. It specifies CSVARQGGEKLFF.